The T cell receptor beta chain under discussion was sequenced for a study of OX40 agonist ivuxolimab in advanced cancers. Clones were read by immunoSEQ multiplex PCR, and TCRdb kept only the in-frame ones, dropping some. The sample lists roughly 100,000 clones, approximately 90% seen once, with 0.48% in the top ten. Per the germline V gene, CDR1 is GTSNPN and CDR2 is SVGIG (reference sequence). CDR3 size: 12 residues. This receptor was taken from an adult with an advanced solid tumor such as melanoma, head and neck, liver or kidney cancer. The chain joins TRBV30 to TRBJ1-1; D call uncertain. Specimen: CD4+ or CD8+ T cells sorted from blood, collected in a trial of the OX40 agonist ivuxolimab. The CDR3 coding sequence is TGTACCTTTCAGCGGCAGGACCCTGAAGCTTTCTTT. Translation gives CTFQRQDPEAFF.